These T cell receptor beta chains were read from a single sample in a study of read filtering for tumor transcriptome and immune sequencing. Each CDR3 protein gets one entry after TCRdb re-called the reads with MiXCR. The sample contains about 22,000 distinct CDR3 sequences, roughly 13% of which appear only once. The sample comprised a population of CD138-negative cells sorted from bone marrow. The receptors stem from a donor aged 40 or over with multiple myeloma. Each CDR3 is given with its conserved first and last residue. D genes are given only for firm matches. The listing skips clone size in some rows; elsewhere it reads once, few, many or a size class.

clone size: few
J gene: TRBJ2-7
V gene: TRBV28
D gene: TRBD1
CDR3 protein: CASSREQGPLEQYF
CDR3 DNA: TGTGCCAGCAGTCGAGAACAGGGGCCCCTCGAGCAGTACTTC

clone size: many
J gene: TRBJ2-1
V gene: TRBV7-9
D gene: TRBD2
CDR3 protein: CASSASWSGLAVYNEQFF
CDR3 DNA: TGTGCCAGCAGCGCGTCGTGGTCGGGACTAGCAGTTTACAATGAGCAGTTCTTC

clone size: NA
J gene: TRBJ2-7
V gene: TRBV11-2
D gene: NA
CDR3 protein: CASSSPLTVGTRYEQYF
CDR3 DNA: TGTGCCAGCAGCTCCCCTTTGACCGTAGGGACCCGTTACGAGCAGTACTTC

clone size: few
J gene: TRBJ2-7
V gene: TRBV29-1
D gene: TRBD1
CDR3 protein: CSVEGQGPSHEQYF
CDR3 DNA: TGCAGCGTTGAGGGACAGGGACCGAGCCACGAGCAGTACTTC

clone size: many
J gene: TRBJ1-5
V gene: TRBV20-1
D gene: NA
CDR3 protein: CSASPGRGSNQPQHF
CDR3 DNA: TGCAGTGCTAGCCCCGGTAGGGGTAGCAATCAGCCCCAGCATTTT

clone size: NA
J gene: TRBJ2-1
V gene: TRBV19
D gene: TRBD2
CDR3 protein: CASSPTSGRINEQFF
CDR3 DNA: TGTGCCAGTAGCCCGACTAGCGGGAGAATCAATGAGCAGTTCTTC

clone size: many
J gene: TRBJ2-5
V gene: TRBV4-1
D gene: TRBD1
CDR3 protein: CASSQDGTGGGETQYF
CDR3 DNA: TGCGCCAGCAGCCAAGATGGGACAGGGGGAGGGGAGACCCAGTACTTC

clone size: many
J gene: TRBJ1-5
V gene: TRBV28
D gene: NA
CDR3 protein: CASSPRGVWQPQHF
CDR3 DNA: TGTGCCAGCAGTCCCAGGGGAGTTTGGCAGCCCCAGCATTTT

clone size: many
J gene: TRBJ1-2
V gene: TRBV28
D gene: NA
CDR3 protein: CASRSPGQGRYGYTF
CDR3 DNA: TGTGCCAGCAGATCCCCGGGCCAGGGGCGCTATGGCTACACCTTC

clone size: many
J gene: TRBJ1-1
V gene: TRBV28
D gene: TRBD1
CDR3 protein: CASSLRTGYTEAFF
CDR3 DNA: TGTGCCAGCAGTCTCCGGACAGGTTACACTGAAGCTTTCTTT

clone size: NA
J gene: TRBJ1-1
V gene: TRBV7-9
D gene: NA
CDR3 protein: CASSFPTEAFF
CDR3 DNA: TGTGCCAGCAGCTTTCCGACTGAAGCTTTCTTT

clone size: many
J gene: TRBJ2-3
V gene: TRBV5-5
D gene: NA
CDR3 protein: CASSLDAAITDTQYF
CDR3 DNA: TGTGCCAGCAGCTTGGATGCGGCTATCACAGATACGCAGTATTTT

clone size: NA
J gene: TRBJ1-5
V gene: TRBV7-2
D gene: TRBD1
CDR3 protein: CASSLATGQCVDQPQHF
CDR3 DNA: TGTGCCAGCAGCTTAGCGACGGGACAGTGTGTGGATCAGCCCCAGCATTTT

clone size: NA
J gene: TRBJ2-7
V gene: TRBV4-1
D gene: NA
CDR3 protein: CASSQDPGAYEQYF
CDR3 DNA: TGCGCCAGCAGCCAAGACCCGGGGGCCTACGAGCAGTACTTC

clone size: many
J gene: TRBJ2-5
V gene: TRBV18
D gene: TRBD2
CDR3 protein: CASSTTSGAETQYF
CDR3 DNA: TGTGCCAGCTCAACGACTAGCGGCGCGGAGACCCAGTACTTC

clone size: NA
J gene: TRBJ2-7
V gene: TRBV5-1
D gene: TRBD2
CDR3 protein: CASSLESQLAATYEQYF
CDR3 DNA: TGCGCCAGCAGCTTGGAATCACAGCTAGCGGCTACCTACGAGCAGTACTTC

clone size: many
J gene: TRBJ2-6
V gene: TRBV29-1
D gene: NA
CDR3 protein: CSVESPIGAGANVLTF
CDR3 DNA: TGCAGCGTTGAGTCCCCAATCGGAGCTGGGGCCAACGTCCTGACTTTC

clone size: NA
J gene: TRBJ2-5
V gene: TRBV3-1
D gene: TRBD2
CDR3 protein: CASSIPGLARVEGETQYF
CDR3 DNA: TGTGCCAGCAGCATACCGGGACTAGCGAGAGTGGAGGGGGAGACCCAGTACTTC

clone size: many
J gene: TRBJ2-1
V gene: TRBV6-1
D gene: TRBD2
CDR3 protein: CASRKLAGGAEQFF
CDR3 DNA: TGTGCCAGCAGAAAACTAGCGGGAGGAGCTGAGCAGTTCTTC

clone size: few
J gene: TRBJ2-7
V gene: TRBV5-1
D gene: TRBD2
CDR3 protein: CASRASGAEQYF
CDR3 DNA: TGCGCCAGCAGGGCTAGCGGGGCCGAGCAGTACTTC

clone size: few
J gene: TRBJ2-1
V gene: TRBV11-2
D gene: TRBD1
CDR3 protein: CASSSHRGRTYNEQFF
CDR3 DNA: TGTGCCAGCAGCTCCCACAGGGGGAGGACCTACAATGAGCAGTTCTTC

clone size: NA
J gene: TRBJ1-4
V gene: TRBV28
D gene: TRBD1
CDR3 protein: CASSPERTGEINEKLSF
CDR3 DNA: TGCGCCAGCAGTCCTGAGAGAACAGGGGAAATTAATGAAAAACTGTCTTTT

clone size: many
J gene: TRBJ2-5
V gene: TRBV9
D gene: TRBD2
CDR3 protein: CASSVGGLEVTQYF
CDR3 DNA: TGTGCCAGCAGCGTAGGGGGACTAGAGGTGACCCAGTACTTC

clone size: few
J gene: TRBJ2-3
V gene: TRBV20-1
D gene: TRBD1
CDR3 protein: CSARDGTGIGDTQYF
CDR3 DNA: TGCAGTGCTAGAGATGGGACAGGGATTGGTGATACGCAGTATTTT

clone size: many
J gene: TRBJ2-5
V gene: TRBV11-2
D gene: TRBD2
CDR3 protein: CASSPRDGRLGTQYF
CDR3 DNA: TGTGCCAGCAGCCCTCGGGACGGGAGGCTCGGGACCCAGTACTTC

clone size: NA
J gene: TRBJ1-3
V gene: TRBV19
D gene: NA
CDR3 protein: CASSITGTPGNTIYF
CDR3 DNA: TGTGCCAGTAGTATTACCGGGACACCTGGAAACACCATATATTTT

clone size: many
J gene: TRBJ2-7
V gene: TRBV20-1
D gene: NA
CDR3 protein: CSARAPTEGHEQYF
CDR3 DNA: TGCAGTGCTAGAGCTCCGACGGAAGGCCACGAGCAGTACTTC

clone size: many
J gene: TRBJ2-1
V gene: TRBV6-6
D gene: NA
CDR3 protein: CASSVAQGRNEQFF
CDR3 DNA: TGTGCCAGCAGTGTGGCACAGGGTAGGAATGAGCAGTTCTTC

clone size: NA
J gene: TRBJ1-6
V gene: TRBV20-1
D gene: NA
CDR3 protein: CSARTGSYNSPLHF
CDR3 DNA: TGCAGTGCTAGGACTGGTTCCTATAATTCACCCCTCCACTTT

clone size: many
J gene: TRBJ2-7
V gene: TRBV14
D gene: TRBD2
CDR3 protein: CASSQASGRVYEQYF
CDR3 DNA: TGTGCCAGCAGCCAAGCGAGCGGGAGGGTCTACGAGCAGTACTTC

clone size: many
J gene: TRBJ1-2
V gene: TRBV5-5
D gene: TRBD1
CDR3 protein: CASSLEGTGAYGYTF
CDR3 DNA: TGTGCCAGCAGCTTGGAAGGGACAGGCGCTTATGGCTACACCTTC

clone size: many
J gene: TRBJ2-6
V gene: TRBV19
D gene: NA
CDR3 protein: CASSIGRASSGANVLTF
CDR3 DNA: TGTGCCAGTAGTATCGGCAGAGCCAGCTCTGGGGCCAACGTCCTGACTTTC

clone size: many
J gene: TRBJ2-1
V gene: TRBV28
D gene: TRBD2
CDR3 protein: CASSLSSGGYDEQFF
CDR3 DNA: TGTGCCAGCAGTTTATCATCGGGGGGTTATGATGAGCAGTTCTTC

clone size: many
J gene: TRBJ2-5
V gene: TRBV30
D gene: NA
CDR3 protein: CAWGLAQGGTQYF
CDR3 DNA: TGTGCCTGGGGGCTAGCCCAAGGTGGGACCCAGTACTTC

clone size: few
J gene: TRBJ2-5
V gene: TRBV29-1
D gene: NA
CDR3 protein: CSVSPAAGETQYF
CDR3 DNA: TGCAGCGTTTCCCCGGCAGCTGGGGAGACCCAGTACTTC

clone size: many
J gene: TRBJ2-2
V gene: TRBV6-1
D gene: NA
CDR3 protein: CASSQPQTGELFF
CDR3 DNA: TGTGCCAGCAGCCAGCCCCAGACCGGGGAGCTGTTTTTT

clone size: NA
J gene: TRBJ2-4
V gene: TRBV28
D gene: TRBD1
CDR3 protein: CASSKTGGNRNIQYF
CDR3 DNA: TGTGCCAGCAGCAAAACAGGGGGGAATAGGAACATTCAGTACTTC

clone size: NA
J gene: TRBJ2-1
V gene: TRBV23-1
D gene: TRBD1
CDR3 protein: CASSHYGQGHYNEQFF
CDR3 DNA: TGCGCCAGCAGTCATTACGGACAGGGGCACTACAATGAGCAGTTCTTC

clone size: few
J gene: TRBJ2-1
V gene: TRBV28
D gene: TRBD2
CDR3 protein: CASSLAGGPWNNEQFF
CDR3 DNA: TGTGCCAGCAGTCTAGCGGGAGGGCCGTGGAACAATGAGCAGTTCTTC

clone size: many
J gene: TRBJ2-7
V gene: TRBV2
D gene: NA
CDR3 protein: CASRLTGPEQYF
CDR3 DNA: TGTGCCAGCAGGCTAACAGGGCCCGAGCAGTACTTC

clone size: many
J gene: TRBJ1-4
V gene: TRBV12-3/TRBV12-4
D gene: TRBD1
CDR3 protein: CASSIGTGEKLFF
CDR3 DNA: TGTGCCAGCAGTATAGGGACAGGTGAAAAACTGTTTTTT

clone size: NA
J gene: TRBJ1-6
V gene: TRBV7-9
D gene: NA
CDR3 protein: CASSLEQRNSPLHF
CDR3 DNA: TGTGCCAGCAGCTTAGAACAGAGAAATTCACCCCTCCACTTT

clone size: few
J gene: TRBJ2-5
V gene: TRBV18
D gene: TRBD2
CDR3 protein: CASSPSTSGRETQYF
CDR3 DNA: TGTGCCAGCTCACCATCTACTAGCGGGAGAGAGACCCAGTACTTC

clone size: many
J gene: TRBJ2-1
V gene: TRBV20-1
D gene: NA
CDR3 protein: CSARDEAAGSWRENEQFF
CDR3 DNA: TGCAGTGCTAGAGATGAGGCGGCAGGGAGTTGGCGTGAAAATGAGCAGTTCTTC

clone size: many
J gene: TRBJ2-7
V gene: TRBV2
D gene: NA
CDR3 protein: CASSAKGLPRSSRYEQYF
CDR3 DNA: TGTGCCAGCAGTGCCAAAGGACTACCTAGATCTTCTCGCTACGAGCAGTACTTC

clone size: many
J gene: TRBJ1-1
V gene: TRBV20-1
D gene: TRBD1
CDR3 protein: CSARTGLDTEAFF
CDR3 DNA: TGCAGTGCTAGGACAGGGTTGGACACTGAAGCTTTCTTT